The T cell receptor (beta chain) under discussion was sequenced for a study of shared clonotypes between healthy human individuals. Remarks on this clone: The antigen remains unidentified.

Study-level points and caveats: Generally, estimated richness proved larger in naive subsets than it did in memory subsets. It was the non-shared clonotypes that had lower generation probabilities than clonotypes shared by all four donors.

Germline CDR1 reads MRHNA; CDR2 reads SNTAGT. The CDR3 is made up of 16 amino acids. This table comes from immunoSEQ multiplex PCR, and its TCRdb copy is limited to in-frame clones, with some not included. The top ten hold 0.1% to 0.15% of the sample, which has about 2 million clones, 85% to 95% seen once. The sample was naive CD4+ T cells sorted from blood. Subset here: CD45RA+ positively selected. The sequence came from a man between 18 and 29 years old in good health. V is TRBV6-4 and J is TRBJ1-4; 7 bases match TRBD1. The chain's CDR3 is CAKSNRGLVTNEKLFF. The CDR3 DNA sequence: TGTGCTAAAAGCAACAGGGGCTTAGTGACTAATGAAAAACTGTTTTTT.